This T cell receptor (beta chain) was found in a study of cytomegalovirus exposure and HLA in healthy donors. The PCR used 60 Vbeta and 13 Jbeta primers. The data were produced by immunoSEQ multiplex PCR, yet TCRdb's version contains in-frame clones alone and is incomplete. The data hold under 110,000 clones, with roughly 70% observed a single time. This receptor was identified in a male donor in good health and CMV-seropositive. The sample taken for sequencing was PBMCs.

This CDR3 is CSVRTGLAGRGSTETQYF. The CDR3 bases are TGCAGCGTTCGGACGGGACTAGCGGGGAGGGGATCTACAGAGACCCAGTACTTC. This chain uses TRBV29-1 with TRBJ2-5; 13 bases are a match to TRBD2. V gave up 5 bases and J gave up 4 bases; unmatched junction bases: 16. The CDR3 length is 18 residues. CDR1 SQVTM and CDR2 ANQGSEA come from the germline V gene. Drawing the rest from reference TRBV29-1 and TRBJ2-5, the complete variable domain is SAVISQKPSRDICQRGTSLTIQCQVDSQVTMMFWYRQQPGQSLTLIATANQGSEATYESGFVIDKFPISRPNLTFSTLTVSNMSPEDSSIYLCSVRTGLAGRGSTETQYFGPGTRLLVL.